This TCR beta chain was obtained from a study of blood T cell repertoires in COVID-19. Study-wide background: Samples came from the United States, Italy and Spain, spanning acute and convalescent COVID-19. The cDNA or gDNA used as material had been derived from T cells, B-cell-depleted T cells, or PBMCs.

The table came from immunoSEQ multiplex PCR; TCRdb's copy has only in-frame clones and leaves some out. Of 150,000 to 190,000 clones listed, around 84% are singletons. The CDR3 length is 14 residues. Losses at the gene ends were 5 bases for V and 1 base for J; bases not matched to a gene: 5. CDR1 is MNHEY and CDR2 is SMNVEV in the germline V gene (reference sequence). Across under 25 US areas, participants ranged in age from about 18 to 90 years. The sequence was collected from a man aged 50 to 60 who had recovered from COVID-19. The chain carries TRBV27 and TRBJ2-7; 7 nucleotides agree with TRBD1. Sequenced input: PBMCs or T cells enriched from blood (not recorded which). CDR3 coding DNA: TGTGCCAGCAGTAGACAGGGTGTTTCCTACGAGCAGTACTTC. It yields the protein CASSRQGVSYEQYF.